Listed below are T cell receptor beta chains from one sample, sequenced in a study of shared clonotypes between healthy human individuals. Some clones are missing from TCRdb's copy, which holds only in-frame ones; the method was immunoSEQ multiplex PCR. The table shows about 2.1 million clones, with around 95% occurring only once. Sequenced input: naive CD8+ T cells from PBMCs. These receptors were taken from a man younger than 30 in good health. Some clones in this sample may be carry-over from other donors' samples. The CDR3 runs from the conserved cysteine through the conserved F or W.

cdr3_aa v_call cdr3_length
CASSEDREGVLNTEAFF TRBV7-6 17
CASSAGTGFGGYTF TRBV27 14
CASSLGPVGELFF TRBV27 13
CASSIVSYEQYF TRBV7-9 12
CASSPGLAGAFLF TRBV4-3 13
CASSELLADYNEQFF TRBV25-1 15
CASSYRQDEQFF TRBV6-6 12
CATSSGARLSTDTQYF TRBV15 16
CASREGVAGELFF TRBV7-9 13
CASSFDGQSTDTQYF TRBV11-1 15
CASSPGVGYGEQYF TRBV14 14
CASSVGEGTNTEAFF TRBV9 15
CASSYSRGGPQETQYF TRBV6-5 16
CASSVGTPASSYEQYF TRBV9 16
CASIGISPPRGSAAAWDEQYF TRBV27 21
CASSLRLGTYNEQFF TRBV7-3 15
CASSEIAGGSYEQYF TRBV6-1 15
CASSLSGTENSPLHF TRBV7-9 15
CASTYGTSGAEQFF TRBV28 14
CASGLGTPYNEQFF TRBV11-2 14
CASSIVTVNTGELFF TRBV19 15
CASSLVDTSSYNEQFF TRBV7-2 16
CASSPGTSGRGIYNEQFF TRBV7-9 18
CASSLGRGSYEQYF TRBV5-1 14
CAWSPTGQEAFF TRBV30 12
CASSQGTLITF TRBV14 11
CASSIKLDRGRFEQYF TRBV7-9 16
CASSFIAGYNEQFF TRBV9 14
CASSSRTGLDEQFF TRBV5-6 14
CASSSSTSGRADTQYF TRBV14 16
CAWTPYNEQFF TRBV30 11
CASSSRGLAATDTQYF TRBV13 16
CASSLTAGGYEQYF TRBV7-9 14
CASSPRVGRGEDTQYF TRBV18 16
CASSRGTAVYHYGYTF TRBV5-4 16
CASSARGETQYF TRBV9 12
CASSQAAPHADTQYF TRBV4-3 15
CASSLGTPERGKLFF TRBV7-9 15
CASSEGQGKGYTF TRBV6-4 13
CASGDRGMGTDTQYF TRBV2 15
CASSLNAGTYTDTQYF TRBV27 16
CASSAIGTEVYNEQFF TRBV28 16
CASPTGLRKCSYEQYF TRBV18 16
CAGGGGEQFF TRBV2 10
CASKRGGGQLETQYF TRBV4-1 15
CASSLAYGNSPYGYTF TRBV11-2 16